This entry lists 14 T cell receptor beta chains sequenced from one sample in a study of regulatory T cells in long-lasting Graves disease. Arm-PCR of CDR3 regions with iRepertoire HTBI primers generated TCR beta libraries. TCRdb re-called the multiplex PCR reads with MiXCR, one entry per CDR3 protein. The sample comprises around 400,000 distinct CDR3 sequences, 15% to 19% of which are singletons, and about 24% rests with the top ten. Time point here: newly diagnosed GD, antithyroid drugs for less than 3 months. RNA extracted from PBMCs served as the sequencing template. Source: peripheral blood mononuclear cells (PBMCs), taken at new diagnosis, from a patient treated with antithyroid drugs. The receptors were gathered from a female donor with Graves disease.

This clonotype has at least ten counts. The chain is built from TRBV30 and TRBJ1-5; perhaps TRBD1 as D (5 bases). The ends were cut back, 0 bases at V and 6 bases at J, with 9 bases in the middle. This CDR3 contains 13 residues. Germline V gives CDR1 GTSNPN, CDR2 SVGIG (reference sequence). This chain's CDR3 is CAWSVRGVQPQHF. The CDR3 nucleotides are TGTGCCTGGAGTGTACGAGGGGTTCAGCCCCAGCATTTT.

This clonotype occurred a few times. This chain uses TRBV4-2 with TRBJ2-2, with D uncertain. V was pared by 1 base and J by 2 bases, with 5 bases between. In germline, CDR1 is LGHNA, CDR2 YNFKEQ. The CDR3 loop spans 14 amino acids. The CDR3 DNA sequence: TGTGCCAGCAGCCAAGGGTTAAACACCGGGGAGCTGTTTTTT. Amino acids: CASSQGLNTGELFF.

This clonotype has at least ten counts. This rearrangement joins TRBV10-3 to TRBJ2-7, with 9 bases fitting TRBD1. The CDR3 is made up of 14 amino acids. Germline CDR1 ENHRY, CDR2 SYGVKD. J was trimmed by 1 base and V by 7 bases; bases with no gene match: 5. The CDR3 sequence is CAITSTGGSYEQYF. CDR3 DNA: TGTGCCATCACATCGACAGGGGGGTCCTACGAGCAGTACTTC.

The chain joins TRBV19 to TRBJ2-6; no definite D call. CDR1 LNHDA and CDR2 SQIVND come from the germline V gene (reference sequence). CDR3 length: 16 amino acids. V was clipped by 3 bases and J by 4 bases, with 13 bases between them. CDR3 nucleotides: TGTGCCAGTAGTATTGACGCGCTGAGGGGGGCCAACGTCCTGACTTTC. This translates into CASSIDALRGANVLTF.

This clonotype has at least ten counts. The chain combines TRBV6-1 with TRBJ2-3; no definite D call. The DNA end lines up better with TRBJ2-7; the J call may be wrong. The length of the CDR3 is 13 residues. The germline gives CDR1 MNHNS, CDR2 SASEGT. The DNA for the CDR3 is TGTGCCAGCAGACTATCTGACTCCTACGAGCAGTACTTC. Its translation: CASRLSDSYEQYF.

This clonotype was counted at least ten times. The CDR3 DNA reads as TGTGCCAGCAGCCCAAGCAGGGTCTACGAGCAGTACTTC. It is translated as CASSPSRVYEQYF. J is TRBJ2-7 and V is TRBV11-1, with D possibly matching TRBD1 (5 bases). Trimming pared 5 bases from V and 3 bases from J, leaving 11 bases between. Germline loops: CDR1 SGHAT, CDR2 FQDESV (reference sequence). The CDR3 covers 13 residues.

This clonotype was counted many times. The genes are TRBV5-1 and TRBJ1-1; no definite D call. The ends were cut back, 0 bases at V and 10 bases at J, with 13 bases in the middle. The germline gives CDR1 SGHRS, CDR2 YFSETQ. The CDR3 runs to 13 residues. The CDR3 DNA reads as TGCGCCAGCAGCTTGGAGCAGTCCGGCGGAGCTTTCTTT. This encodes CASSLEQSGGAFF.

This clonotype was observed many times. The DNA for the CDR3 is TGTGCCAGCAGCATACGACGTGAGGACGTACGGGGCGAGCAGTACTTC. It codes for CASSIRREDVRGEQYF. This chain links TRBV3-1 with TRBJ2-7; maybe TRBD2 (5 bases). This CDR3 has 16 amino acids. V was pared by 5 bases and J by 6 bases, with 23 bases between. The V gene's germline CDR1 is LGHDT and CDR2 YNNKEL (reference sequence).

This clonotype was recorded at least ten times. This chain links TRBV4-1 with TRBJ1-2; D remains ambiguous. Germline V gene sequence: CDR1 MGHRA, CDR2 YSYEKL. The CDR3 runs to 16 residues. Trimming removed 4 bases from V and 4 bases from J, with 19 bases in between. The CDR3 bases are TGCGCCAGCAGCCTTCGCCCCTCGGGCCGATTCTATGGCTACACCTTC. Its protein product is CASSLRPSGRFYGYTF.

This clonotype has ten or more counts. The V gene is TRBV12-5, the J gene TRBJ2-3; D is ambiguous. This CDR3 comprises 14 residues. Germline assignment: CDR1 LGHNT and CDR2 FRNRAP. Trimming left V 8 bases short and J 3 bases short, with 15 bases between. The CDR3 bases are TGTGCTAGTAAGCGCAACGGGTTAACAGATACGCAGTATTTT. Its translation is CASKRNGLTDTQYF. Drawing the rest from reference TRBV12-5 and TRBJ2-3, the complete variable domain is DARVTQTPRHKVTEMGQEVTMRCQPILGHNTVFWYRQTMMQGLELLAYFRNRAPLDDSGMPKDRFSAEMPDATLATLKIQPSEPRDSAVYFCASKRNGLTDTQYFGPGTRLTVL.

This clonotype was seen many times. V gene TRBV29-1 combines with J gene TRBJ2-3, with unresolved D. The CDR3 extends over 12 amino acids. Germline-derived CDR1 and CDR2 are SQVTM and ANQGSEA. V gave up 1 base and J gave up 0 bases, with 2 bases separating them. This chain's CDR3 is CSVEGSTDTQYF. In DNA, the CDR3 is TGCAGCGTTGAAGGTAGCACAGATACGCAGTATTTT.

This rearrangement joins TRBV7-6 to TRBJ2-1; 8 bases agree with TRBD1. The junction had 2 bases not matched to a gene; V was cut back by 1 base and J by 3 bases. The CDR3 has 15 residues. CDR1 and CDR2 from the germline V gene are SGHVS and FNYEAQ. CDR3 in DNA: TGTGCCAGCAGCTTAGTAGGACAGGGCTACAATGAGCAGTTCTTC. Translated: CASSLVGQGYNEQFF.

This clonotype was recorded many times. The chain recombines TRBV19 with TRBJ1-2; D is possibly TRBD1 (6 bases). CDR3 length: 12 residues. The V end lost 10 bases, the J end lost 6 bases, and 15 bases lay between the germline ends. Germline lookup yields CDR1 LNHDA and CDR2 SQIVND (reference sequence). In DNA, the CDR3 is TGTGCCACCCTATGGGGGGCGGATGGCTACACCTTC. Residues: CATLWGADGYTF.

At least ten counts were recorded for this clonotype. The chain couples TRBV10-3 to TRBJ2-2; 10 bases agree with TRBD1. V was clipped by 4 bases and J by 0 bases; unmatched bases: 5. There are 17 residues in the CDR3. Germline lookup yields CDR1 ENHRY and CDR2 SYGVKD. The CDR3 spells CAISADRGPTNTGELFF. The CDR3 bases are TGTGCCATCAGTGCTGACAGGGGGCCAACGAACACCGGGGAGCTGTTTTTT.